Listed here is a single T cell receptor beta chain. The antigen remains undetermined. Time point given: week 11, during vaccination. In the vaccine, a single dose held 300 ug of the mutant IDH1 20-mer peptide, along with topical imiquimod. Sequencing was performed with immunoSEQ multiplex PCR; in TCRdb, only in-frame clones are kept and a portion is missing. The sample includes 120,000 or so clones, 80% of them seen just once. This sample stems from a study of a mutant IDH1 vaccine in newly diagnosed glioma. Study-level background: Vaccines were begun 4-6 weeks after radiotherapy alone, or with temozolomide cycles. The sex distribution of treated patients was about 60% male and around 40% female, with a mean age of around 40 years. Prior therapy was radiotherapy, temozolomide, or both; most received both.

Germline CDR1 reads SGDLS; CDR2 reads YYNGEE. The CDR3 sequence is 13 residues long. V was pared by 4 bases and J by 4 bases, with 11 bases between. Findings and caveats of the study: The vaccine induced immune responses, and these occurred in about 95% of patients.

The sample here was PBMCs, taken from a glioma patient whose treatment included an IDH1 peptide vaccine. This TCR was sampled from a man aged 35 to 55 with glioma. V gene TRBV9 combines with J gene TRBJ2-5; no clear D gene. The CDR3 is CASSPGQRETQYF. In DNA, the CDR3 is TGTGCCAGCAGCCCTGGCCAGCGAGAGACCCAGTACTTC.